This T cell receptor beta chain was found in a study of T cells in Graves' hyperthyroidism and ophthalmopathy (dated by TCRdb to between 2018 and 2021). For the wider study: Peripheral blood was sampled at the time of initial diagnosis, prior to any treatment. To identify TCR V-J signatures that set the groups apart, the researchers used a discovery cohort of roughly 100 patients, made up of about 44 with Graves' ophthalmopathy and around 58 with stable Graves' hyperthyroidism. Whether ophthalmopathy could be predicted prospectively was tested in an independent validation cohort made up of some 20 hyperthyroidism patients plus 17 patients who later progressed to ophthalmopathy. For training and testing, the 100 or so patients in the discovery cohort were randomly divided in a 7:3 ratio. In six Graves' hyperthyroidism patients, the study also compared T-cell repertoires from thyroid tissue with T-cell repertoires from blood. Following sampling, methimazole starting at 30 mg daily was given to hyperthyroidism patients, and high-dose intravenous methylprednisolone was given to ophthalmopathy patients. According to the paper, TCR Vbeta CDR3 sequencing was carried out on 135 peripheral blood samples, which came from approximately 43 ophthalmopathy, approximately 72 hyperthyroidism and roughly 17 progressor patients.

Results and caveats for the whole study, not just this receptor: During validation, the model predicted progression to ophthalmopathy a median of about 6.3 months ahead of onset, with around 71% sensitivity and almost 75% specificity. Ophthalmopathy was separated from stable hyperthyroidism by a 13 V-J signature model, with around 90% sensitivity and approximately 84% specificity obtained in cross-validation and 80%/75% obtained in testing. No statistical method was used to set the sample size in advance, and investigators knew the group allocation. Most expanded thyroid clonotypes (frequency above 0.001) were also detected in blood, suggesting blood repertoires may reflect thyroid immune responses.

The CDR3 holds 15 amino acids from the cysteine to the phenylalanine. The retained sequence is limited to the CDR3, 45 bases, with the frame set at the first base. V is pared back by 3 bases and J by 5 bases, with 16 bases lying between the germline termini. Stable Graves' hyperthyroidism was defined as no progression to ophthalmopathy during 18 months of follow-up. Hyperthyroidism patients were newly diagnosed, with disease duration under 2 months, and aged 18 to 65 years. Patients with uncontrolled infections, other autoimmune diseases, pregnancy or lactation were excluded. Clinical symptoms, serum thyroxine and TRAb, thyroid ultrasound, and orbital computed tomography formed the basis for the diagnoses. PBMCs were separated from 10 ml of fresh peripheral blood using Ficoll-Paque density gradient centrifugation. Total RNA was extracted using Trizol reagent, and RNA quality was assessed on an Agilent 2100 Bioanalyzer.

The TCR beta CDR3 regions were amplified from RNA transcripts. A first-round RT-PCR of the TCR CDR3 used the HTBI primer set with the Qiagen OneStep RT-PCR kit. Libraries were constructed in a second round of multiplex PCR, after which size selection and purification were carried out. Paired-end sequencing of the libraries was performed with 100 bp reads on an Illumina HiSeq2000. The paper's processing steps were these. SOAPnuke was used to process the raw data, with reads discarded if the reads contained adapters or uncalled bases, had a mean Phred below 15, or lacked an exact constant-primer or identifier match. COPE v1.2.5 was used to merge the high-quality paired reads, and each unique nucleotide sequence was defined as a clonotype. Clonotypes were aligned to IMGT TRBV, TRBD and TRBJ reference segments using MiTCR v1.1. The analysis was restricted to V-J combinations with a frequency above 0.0001, which together covered just over 99% of the repertoires. The TCS score was defined as F50 (clonal expansion) divided by E x V (chaos), with BLOSUM62-based TCRdist calculated between CDR3 peptides within each V-J. Welch's t-statistics and random forest reduced some 510 V-J features to 13, which were used in a naive Bayes classifier (R e1071). Using fastp at Q25 and MiXCR, TCRdb reprocessed the public reads and kept productive beta chains. Entries that share a CDR3 protein sequence are merged under the most common genes and DNA. The V and J calls, along with clone size, are taken from TCRdb and not from the paper's own processing. This sample has 500,000 to 600,000 distinct CDR3 sequences in its table, and over 15% of those were observed once. The top ten hold 15% to 20% of the sample.

This clonotype was detected ten times or more. The antigen it binds to is not known. Nothing much larger sits one base from this clone, and base qualities are not available. The chain employs TRBV12-3 or TRBV12-4 and TRBJ1-1; too little of a D gene remains to name it. This receptor was taken from a young woman with Graves' hyperthyroidism. Specimen: blood. The DNA sequence reads TGTGCCAGCAGTTTTAATGTGGTGAGGGCGACTGAAGCTTTCTTT. This encodes CASSFNVVRATEAFF.